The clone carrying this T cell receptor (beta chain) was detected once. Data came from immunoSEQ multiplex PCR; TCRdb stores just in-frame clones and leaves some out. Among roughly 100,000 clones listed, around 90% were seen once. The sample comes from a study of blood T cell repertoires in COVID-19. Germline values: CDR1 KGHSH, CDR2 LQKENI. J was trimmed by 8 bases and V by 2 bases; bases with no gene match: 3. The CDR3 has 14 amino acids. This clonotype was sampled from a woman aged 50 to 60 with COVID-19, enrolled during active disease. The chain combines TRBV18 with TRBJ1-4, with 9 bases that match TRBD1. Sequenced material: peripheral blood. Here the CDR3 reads CASSPGTGQEKLFF. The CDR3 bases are TGTGCCAGCTCACCAGGGACAGGGCAAGAAAAACTGTTTTTT. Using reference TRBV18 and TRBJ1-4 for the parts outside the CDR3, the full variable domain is NAGVMQNPRHLVRRRGQEARLRCSPMKGHSHVYWYRQLPEEGLKFMVYLQKENIIDESGMPKERFSAEFPKEGPSILRIQQVVRGDSAAYFCASSPGTGQEKLFFGSGTQLSVL.